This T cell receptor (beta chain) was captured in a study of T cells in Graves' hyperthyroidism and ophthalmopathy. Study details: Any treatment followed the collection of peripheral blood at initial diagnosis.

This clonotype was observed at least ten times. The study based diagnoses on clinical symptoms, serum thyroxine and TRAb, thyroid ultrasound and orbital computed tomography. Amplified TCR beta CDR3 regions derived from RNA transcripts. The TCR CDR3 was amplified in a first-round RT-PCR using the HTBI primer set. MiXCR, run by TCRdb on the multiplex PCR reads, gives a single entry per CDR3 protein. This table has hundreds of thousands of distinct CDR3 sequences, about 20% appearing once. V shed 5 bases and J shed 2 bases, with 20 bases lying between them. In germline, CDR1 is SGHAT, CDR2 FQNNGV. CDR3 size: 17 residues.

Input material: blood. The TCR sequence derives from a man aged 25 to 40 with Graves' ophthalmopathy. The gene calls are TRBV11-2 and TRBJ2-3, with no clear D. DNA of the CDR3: TGTGCCAGCAGCCCGATGGTCTCCCATAGACCCACAGATACGCAGTATTTT. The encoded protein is CASSPMVSHRPTDTQYF.